Shown below are 19 T cell receptor beta chains from a single sample sequenced in a study of metastatic and nonmetastatic thyroid tumors. TCRdb re-analyzed the PCR reads through MiXCR. The table has about 38,000 clones, about 26% seen once. Thyroid surgery took place with no prior treatment in any patient. The specimen was blood. Receptors were obtained from a male donor with papillary thyroid cancer or a benign thyroid nodule (not recorded which). Some clones in this sample may be carry-over from other donors' samples.

The V call is TRBV11-2, the J call TRBJ2-3; D remains ambiguous. Germline values: CDR1 SGHAT, CDR2 FQNNGV. The CDR3 runs 12 residues. The ends were cut back, 0 bases at V and 7 bases at J, with 5 bases in the middle. The CDR3 DNA reads TGTGCCAGCAGCTTAGAGGGGAATACGCAGTATTTT. Encoded protein: CASSLEGNTQYF. Based on the CDR3 plus reference TRBV11-2 and TRBJ2-3, the full variable domain is EAGVAQSPRYKIIEKRQSVAFWCNPISGHATLYWYQQILGQGPKLLIQFQNNGVVDDSQLPKDRFSAERLKGVDSTLKIQPAKLEDSAVYLCASSLEGNTQYFGPGTRLTVL.

The chain combines TRBV12-3 or TRBV12-4 with TRBJ1-1, with a weak D call TRBD1 (6 bases). The V and J ends lost 6 bases and 0 bases respectively, with 11 bases between them. This CDR3 contains 14 residues. The CDR3 bases are TGTGCCAGCAGCCGTGGGACACTGAACACTGAAGCTTTCTTT. Its protein product is CASSRGTLNTEAFF.

V usage is TRBV12-3 or TRBV12-4 and J usage is TRBJ2-7; D is unclear. Trimming took off 6 bases at V and 6 bases at J, with 15 bases between the two ends. The CDR3 runs 13 residues. CDR3 sequence: CASRPRNDGEQYF. The CDR3, as DNA: TGTGCCAGCAGACCAAGAAACGATGGCGAGCAGTACTTC.

The V call is TRBV6-5, the J call TRBJ1-1; the D is unclear. Germline loops: CDR1 MNHEY, CDR2 SVGAGI. Trimming cost V 4 bases and J 0 bases, with 12 bases left between them. The length of the CDR3 is 15 residues. The DNA for the CDR3 is TGTGCCAGCAGTTCCCCGACATCCATGAACACTGAAGCTTTCTTT. Its protein is CASSSPTSMNTEAFF.

This clone was detected ten times or more. For the CDR3, the DNA is TGTGCCAGCGGGACGCATGTGGGGGTAGGCCCAACTTACGAGCAGTACTTC. Translation gives CASGTHVGVGPTYEQYF. The chain has TRBV28 and TRBJ2-7; D tentatively reads TRBD1 or TRBD2 (5 bases each). From germline, CDR1 is MDHEN and CDR2 SYDVKM. This CDR3 has 17 amino acids. V shed 8 bases and J shed 4 bases, with 27 bases lying between them.

V is TRBV19 and J is TRBJ1-4; 8 positions match TRBD1. Trimming cost V 5 bases and J 6 bases; bases outside gene matches: 14. The germline V gene encodes CDR1 LNHDA and CDR2 SQIVND (reference sequence). The CDR3 is made up of 17 amino acids. CDR3 loop: CASSSTGTGAGDEKLFF. The CDR3 nucleotides are TGTGCCAGTAGTTCCACTGGGACAGGCGCCGGGGATGAAAAACTGTTTTTT.

The chain employs TRBV6-1 and TRBJ2-7; TRBD1 is a possible D gene (5 bases). Germline CDR1 is MNHNS and CDR2 is SASEGT. Trimming left V 1 base short and J 6 bases short, with 16 bases between. The CDR3 extends over 15 amino acids. The CDR3 protein is CASSEVTRGRLEQYF. The CDR3 coding sequence is TGTGCCAGCAGTGAAGTCACAAGGGGAAGGCTCGAGCAGTACTTC.

V is TRBV11-2 and J is TRBJ2-2, with 8 bases aligning to TRBD2. The CDR3 has 14 residues. The germline CDR1 and CDR2 sequences are SGHAT and FQNNGV. The junction had 4 bases not matched to a gene; V was cut back by 6 bases and J by 4 bases. The CDR3 is CASRREVLTGELFF. CDR3 nucleotides: TGTGCCAGCAGGCGGGAGGTCCTCACCGGGGAGCTGTTTTTT.

V gene TRBV3-1 combines with J gene TRBJ2-2, with 12 bases aligning to TRBD2. CDR3 length: 17 amino acids. The germline gives CDR1 LGHDT, CDR2 YNNKEL (reference sequence). After removal of 4 bases from V and 5 bases from J, the junction contained 8 bases not matched to a gene. The CDR3 sequence: CASSRHGLAGRTGELFF. For the CDR3, the DNA is TGTGCCAGCAGCCGCCACGGACTAGCGGGAAGGACCGGGGAGCTGTTTTTT.

The rearrangement uses TRBV6-1 and TRBJ2-7, with D perhaps being TRBD1 or TRBD2 (5 bases each). CDR1 MNHNS and CDR2 SASEGT come from the germline V gene. The length of the CDR3 is 14 residues. The V gene lost 8 bases and the J gene lost 5 bases, with 19 bases spanning the gap. CDR3 amino acids: CASAYRDRGDEQYF. The CDR3 DNA follows: TGTGCCAGCGCGTACCGGGACCGAGGGGACGAGCAGTACTTC.

This clone is categorized as medium-sized (0.01 to 0.1%). The genes are TRBV6-5 and TRBJ2-5, with 8 bases fitting TRBD1. The CDR3 loop spans 15 amino acids. With 0 bases clipped from V and 4 bases from J, the junction kept 4 bases outside the gene matches. Germline lookup yields CDR1 MNHEY and CDR2 SVGAGI. CDR3 in amino acids: CASSYSRTGPETQYF. Here the CDR3 DNA reads TGTGCCAGCAGTTACTCGAGGACAGGGCCAGAGACCCAGTACTTC.

The genes are TRBV6-1 and TRBJ2-3, with D perhaps TRBD1 (6 bases). The CDR3 length is 12 residues. Looked up from germline, CDR1 is MNHNS and CDR2 is SASEGT. V was trimmed by 11 bases and J by 1 base, leaving 10 bases between them. CDR3 residues: CAGRTGTDTQYF. In DNA, the CDR3 is TGTGCCGGACGGACAGGCACAGATACGCAGTATTTT.

As concerns this clone: The germline gene is not matched at one end of the junction; a read error may be the cause. V gene TRBV6-1 combines with J gene TRBJ1-5; the match to TRBD1 covers 8 bases. In germline, CDR1 is MNHNS, CDR2 SASEGT. The CDR3 covers 15 residues. CDR3 in DNA: TGTGCCAGCAGCCGGGGACAGGACAGCAATCAGCACCAGCATTTT. Its protein is CASSRGQDSNQHQHF.

This clone was observed many times. This clone may be a read error of a much larger clone one base away. The genes are TRBV6-6 and TRBJ2-1, with 7 bases matching TRBD2. V shed 4 bases, J shed 6 bases, and the junction held 12 bases outside the gene matches. The CDR3 is made up of 16 amino acids. Germline V lookup: CDR1 MNHNY, CDR2 SVGAGI (reference sequence). CDR3 residues: CASSSCGGGVGNEQFF. The CDR3 region has the DNA TGTGCCAGCAGTTCCTGTGGGGGGGGGGTAGGCAATGAGCAGTTCTTC.

This chain connects TRBV20-1 to TRBJ2-7, with TRBD1 identical over 9 bases. CDR1 is DFQATT, CDR2 SNEGSKA, per germline (reference sequence). With V trimmed by 3 bases and J by 3 bases, 6 bases remained unmatched. The CDR3 contains 14 residues. CDR3: CSASGTGRFYEQYF. The CDR3, as DNA: TGCAGTGCTAGTGGGACAGGGAGGTTCTACGAGCAGTACTTC.

This clone has only a few counts. This chain uses TRBV19 with TRBJ2-3; D is undetermined. This CDR3 has 15 residues. V lost 7 bases to trimming and J lost 0 bases, with 14 bases between them. Germline lookup yields CDR1 LNHDA and CDR2 SQIVND (reference sequence). CDR3: CASTRSITSTDTQYF. As DNA, the CDR3 is TGTGCCAGTACCCGGTCGATAACTAGCACAGATACGCAGTATTTT. Complete variable domain (other parts from reference TRBV19 and TRBJ2-3): DGGITQSPKYLFRKEGQNVTLSCEQNLNHDAMYWYRQDPGQGLRLIYYSQIVNDFQKGDIAEGYSVSREKKESFPLTVTSAQKNPTAFYLCASTRSITSTDTQYFGPGTRLTVL.

The V gene is TRBV24-1, the J gene TRBJ1-2; 11 bases are shared with TRBD1. Trimming cost V 8 bases and J 7 bases; bases outside gene matches: 5. Germline V CDR1 and CDR2: KGHDR, SFDVKD. The CDR3 is 13 residues long. CDR3 protein: CATTRTGGIGYTF. DNA of the CDR3: TGTGCCACCACTCGGACAGGGGGCATTGGCTACACCTTC.

This clone appeared a few times. V gene TRBV19 combines with J gene TRBJ2-7; possibly TRBD2 for D (5 bases). CDR1 LNHDA and CDR2 SQIVND come from the germline V gene (reference sequence). The CDR3 sequence is 14 residues long. Trimming took 3 bases from V and 5 from J, leaving 14 bases between them. CDR3 in amino acids: CASSIRGSLDEQYF. The CDR3 nucleotides read TGTGCCAGTAGTATCAGAGGGTCCTTAGACGAGCAGTACTTC.

The V call is TRBV20-1, the J call TRBJ2-7; 7 bases match TRBD1. The trim removed 1 base at V and 0 bases at J, leaving 6 bases unmatched. Germline CDR1 reads DFQATT; CDR2 reads SNEGSKA (reference sequence). CDR3 length: 15 amino acids. The CDR3 sequence: CSARVLGDSSYEQYF. DNA for the CDR3: TGCAGTGCTAGAGTCCTCGGGGACAGCTCCTACGAGCAGTACTTC.